These T cell receptor beta chains were read from a single sample in a study of cytomegalovirus exposure and HLA in healthy donors. This table comes from immunoSEQ multiplex PCR, and its TCRdb copy is limited to in-frame clones, with some not included. The sample carries approximately 170,000 clones, approximately 80% recorded once. The sequenced sample was PBMCs. Receptor source: a woman aged 40 to 50 in good health and CMV-seropositive. The CDR3 runs from the conserved cysteine through the conserved F or W. The D gene is left open where the match is weak. Where a row states a size, it is once, few, many or the class of an expanded clone; other rows omit it.

d_call j_call v_call clone_size cdr3_aa cdr3_nt
. TRBJ1-2 TRBV30 . CAWTANAGENGYTF TGTGCCTGGACCGCAAATGCCGGGGAGAACGGCTACACCTTC
. TRBJ1-1 TRBV4-3 . CASSQDVARAEAFF TGCGCCAGCAGCCAAGATGTAGCCAGGGCTGAAGCTTTCTTT
TRBD2 TRBJ2-3 TRBV18 . CASSPLGGGTTDTQYF TGTGCCAGCTCACCACTCGGCGGGGGGACAACAGATACGCAGTATTTT
TRBD1 TRBJ1-2 TRBV28 . CASRSRGQGNGYTF TGTGCCAGCAGAAGTAGGGGACAGGGGAACGGCTACACCTTC
. TRBJ2-3 TRBV7-3 . CASRGDYTDTQYF TGTGCCAGCAGGGGAGACTATACAGATACGCAGTATTTT
TRBD1 TRBJ1-2 TRBV28 . CASQFEGQGAGGYTF TGTGCCAGCCAATTTGAGGGGCAGGGGGCAGGGGGCTACACCTTC
TRBD2 TRBJ2-3 TRBV27 . CASSSFAGGTDTQYF TGTGCCAGCAGTTCCTTCGCGGGGGGTACAGATACGCAGTATTTT
. TRBJ1-5 TRBV18 once CASSPRQGEVQPQHF TGTGCCAGCTCACCCCGTCAAGGGGAAGTTCAGCCCCAGCATTTT
. TRBJ2-4 TRBV4-2 few CASSQEGTGGGGAKNIQYF TGTGCCAGCAGCCAAGAAGGGACTGGGGGAGGGGGAGCCAAAAACATTCAGTACTTC
. TRBJ1-1 TRBV5-4 . CASSLGPTLQGNTEAFF TGTGCCAGCAGCTTGGGTCCGACCCTACAGGGGAACACTGAAGCTTTCTTT
. TRBJ1-1 TRBV5-1 . CASSILLNTEAFF TGCGCCAGCAGCATACTGCTTAACACTGAAGCTTTCTTT
. TRBJ1-1 TRBV7-9 . CASSPHGGVGTEAFF TGTGCCAGCAGCCCCCATGGCGGGGTTGGGACTGAAGCTTTCTTT
TRBD1 TRBJ1-2 TRBV15 . CATSADRGASWGYTF TGTGCCACCAGCGCCGACAGGGGCGCTTCCTGGGGCTACACCTTC
. TRBJ1-5 TRBV7-2 . CASSPYPGGRRNQPQHF TGTGCCAGCAGCCCATACCCCGGAGGGAGGCGCAATCAGCCCCAGCATTTT
. TRBJ2-5 TRBV18 . CASSPDRTETQYF TGTGCCAGCTCACCCGACAGAACGGAGACCCAGTACTTC
. TRBJ2-7 TRBV2 . CASTMVRTAQYEQYF TGTGCCAGCACTATGGTTCGGACAGCTCAATACGAGCAGTACTTC
. TRBJ2-1 TRBV5-1 . CASSLAGTSYNEQFF TGCGCCAGCAGCTTGGCAGGGACATCCTACAATGAGCAGTTCTTC
TRBD1 TRBJ2-3 TRBV5-4 . CASSLGTGADTQYF TGTGCCAGCAGCTTGGGAACAGGGGCAGATACGCAGTATTTT
. TRBJ2-1 TRBV5-1 . CASSEQTSSYNEQFF TGCGCCAGCAGCGAACAGACTAGCTCCTACAATGAGCAGTTCTTC
TRBD1 TRBJ2-5 TRBV18 . CASSATSGTGDETQYF TGTGCCAGCTCAGCTACGTCCGGGACAGGGGATGAGACCCAGTACTTC
. TRBJ2-7 TRBV23-1 few CASSQCPPSRAYEQYF TGCGCCAGCAGTCAATGTCCACCCTCGAGAGCCTACGAGCAGTACTTC
. TRBJ2-7 TRBV29-1 . CSDVRVLLGEQYF TGCAGCGATGTGAGGGTATTACTCGGCGAGCAGTACTTC
TRBD1 TRBJ1-1 TRBV10-3 few CAIRKDRGAPEAFF TGTGCCATCAGGAAAGACAGGGGGGCCCCTGAAGCTTTCTTT
TRBD2 TRBJ2-3 TRBV13 once CASSPGGSGGSDTQYF TGTGCCAGCAGCCCCGGGGGTAGCGGGGGTTCAGATACGCAGTATTTT
TRBD1 TRBJ1-1 TRBV6-5 . CASRTGQAISEAFF TGTGCCAGCAGGACCGGACAGGCGATATCTGAAGCTTTCTTT
. TRBJ2-7 TRBV6-5 many CASSYSGAGIQSEQYF TGTGCCAGCAGTTACTCAGGGGCAGGGATCCAGAGCGAGCAGTACTTC
TRBD1 TRBJ1-6 TRBV2 . CASSGGQGGSPLHF TGTGCCAGCAGTGGGGGACAGGGTGGTTCACCCCTCCACTTT
TRBD1 TRBJ1-2 TRBV6-6 . CASSRTGYDYGYTF TGTGCCAGCAGCCGGACAGGGTATGACTATGGCTACACCTTC
. TRBJ1-4 TRBV6-6 few CASSLIRGTIGEKLFF TGTGCCAGCAGTTTGATCAGGGGCACGATAGGCGAAAAACTGTTTTTT
TRBD2 TRBJ2-5 TRBV9 once CASSVWAGGEETQYF TGTGCCAGCAGCGTATGGGCGGGGGGGGAAGAGACCCAGTACTTC
. TRBJ2-1 TRBV15 . CATSAPRDRPPSNEQFF TGTGCCACCAGCGCCCCCCGCGACAGGCCTCCAAGCAATGAGCAGTTCTTC
. TRBJ1-4 TRBV7-9 once CASSLITGTNDEKLFF TGTGCCAGCAGCTTAATAACCGGGACAAACGATGAAAAACTGTTTTTT
. TRBJ1-4 TRBV7-6 . CASSFPGLNEKLFF TGTGCCAGCAGCTTCCCCGGACTCAATGAAAAACTGTTTTTT
. TRBJ1-2 TRBV7-9 . CASSHPRGGLSSGYTF TGTGCCAGCAGCCACCCTAGGGGGGGTCTTTCTAGTGGCTACACCTTC
TRBD1 TRBJ1-5 TRBV7-8 . CASSSDRGYQPQHF TGTGCCAGCAGCTCGGACAGGGGGTATCAGCCCCAGCATTTT
. TRBJ1-3 TRBV7-6 . CASSITSYSGNTIYF TGTGCCAGCAGCATCACTAGCTACTCTGGAAACACCATATATTTT
TRBD2 TRBJ2-7 TRBV6-5 few CASRLADEQYF TGTGCCAGTAGGCTAGCGGACGAGCAGTACTTC
TRBD1 TRBJ1-4 TRBV5-4 once CASSKTGENEKLFF TGTGCCAGCAGCAAGACAGGGGAGAATGAAAAACTGTTTTTT
TRBD1 TRBJ2-1 TRBV28 once CASSRPGGAYNEQFF TGTGCCAGCAGTAGGCCAGGGGGAGCTTACAATGAGCAGTTCTTC
. TRBJ2-3 TRBV12-5 . CASGLSRLADTQYF TGTGCTAGTGGTTTGTCGCGACTGGCAGATACGCAGTATTTT
. TRBJ2-5 TRBV7-3 few CASSSGGHNQETQYF TGTGCCAGCAGCTCCGGGGGGCACAACCAAGAGACCCAGTACTTC
. TRBJ2-7 TRBV7-2 . CASSLAGQALYEQYF TGTGCCAGCAGCTTAGCGGGACAAGCCCTTTACGAGCAGTACTTC